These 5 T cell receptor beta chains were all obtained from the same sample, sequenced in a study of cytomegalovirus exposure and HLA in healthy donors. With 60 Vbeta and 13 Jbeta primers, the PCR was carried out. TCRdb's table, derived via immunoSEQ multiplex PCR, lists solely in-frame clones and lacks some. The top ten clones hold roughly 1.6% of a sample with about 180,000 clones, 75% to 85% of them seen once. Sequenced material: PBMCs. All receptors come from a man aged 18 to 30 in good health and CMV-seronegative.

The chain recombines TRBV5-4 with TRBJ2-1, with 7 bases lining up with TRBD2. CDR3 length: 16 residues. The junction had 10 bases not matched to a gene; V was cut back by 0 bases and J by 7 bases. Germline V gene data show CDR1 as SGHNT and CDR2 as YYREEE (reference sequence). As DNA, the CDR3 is TGTGCCAGCAGCTTGGGCCCGGGGGGTGCGAGGAATGAGCAGTTCTTC. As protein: CASSLGPGGARNEQFF. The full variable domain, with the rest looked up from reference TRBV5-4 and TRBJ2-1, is ETGVTQSPTHLIKTRGQQVTLRCSSQSGHNTVSWYQQALGQGPQFIFQYYREEENGRGNFPPRFSGLQFPNYSSELNVNALELDDSALYLCASSLGPGGARNEQFFGPGTRLTVL.

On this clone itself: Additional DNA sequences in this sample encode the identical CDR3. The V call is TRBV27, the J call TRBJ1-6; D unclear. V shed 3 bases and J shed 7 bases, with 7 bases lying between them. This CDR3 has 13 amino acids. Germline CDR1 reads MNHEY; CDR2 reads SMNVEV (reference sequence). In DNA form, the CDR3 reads TGTGCCAGCAGTTTGGGAGGCAATTCACCCCTCCACTTT. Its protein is CASSLGGNSPLHF.

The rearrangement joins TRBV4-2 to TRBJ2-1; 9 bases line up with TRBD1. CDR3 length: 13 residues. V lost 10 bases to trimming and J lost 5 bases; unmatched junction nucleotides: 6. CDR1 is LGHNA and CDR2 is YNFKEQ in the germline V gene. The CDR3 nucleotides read TGTGCCACCGGGACAGGGATTAACAATGAGCAGTTCTTC. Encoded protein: CATGTGINNEQFF.

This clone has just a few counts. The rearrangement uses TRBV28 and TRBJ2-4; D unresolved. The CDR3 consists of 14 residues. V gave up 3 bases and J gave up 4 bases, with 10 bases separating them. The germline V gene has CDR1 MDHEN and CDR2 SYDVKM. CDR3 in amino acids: CASSFGQTKNIQYF. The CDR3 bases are TGTGCCAGCAGTTTTGGGCAGACAAAAAACATTCAGTACTTC.

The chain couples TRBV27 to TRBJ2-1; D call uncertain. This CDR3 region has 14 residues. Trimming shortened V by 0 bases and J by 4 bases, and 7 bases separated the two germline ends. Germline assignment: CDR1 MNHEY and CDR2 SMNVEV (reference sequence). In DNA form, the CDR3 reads TGTGCCAGCAGTTTATCCAGACATTACAATGAGCAGTTCTTC. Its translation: CASSLSRHYNEQFF.